The text below deals with one TCR beta chain. Its specificity is unknown. Losses at the gene ends were 3 bases for V and 1 base for J; bases not matched to a gene: 8. The CDR3 spans 17 residues. Germline V gene data show CDR1 as ENHRY and CDR2 as SYGVKD. This specimen belongs to a study of T cell responses to AZD1222 COVID-19 vaccine. Overall study findings and caveats: Only a handful of AZD1222 recipients were seropositive at baseline. CD4 TCRs covered the whole spike, strongest at regions 160-218 and 743-854. Repertoire sampling happened only post peak T cell response.

Sequencing was performed with immunoSEQ multiplex PCR; in TCRdb, only in-frame clones are kept and a portion is missing. Of about 150,000 clones listed, 75% to 90% are singletons. The sample consisted of peripheral blood, taken 28 days after the second AZD1222 dose. The origin of this receptor is an adult who received the AZD1222 COVID-19 vaccine. The rearrangement links TRBV10-3 to TRBJ2-2; 7 nucleotides match TRBD2. CDR3 sequence (DNA): TGTGCCATCAGTGACCCTTGGCTAGCGGTGAACACCGGGGAGCTGTTTTTT. It yields the protein CAISDPWLAVNTGELFF.